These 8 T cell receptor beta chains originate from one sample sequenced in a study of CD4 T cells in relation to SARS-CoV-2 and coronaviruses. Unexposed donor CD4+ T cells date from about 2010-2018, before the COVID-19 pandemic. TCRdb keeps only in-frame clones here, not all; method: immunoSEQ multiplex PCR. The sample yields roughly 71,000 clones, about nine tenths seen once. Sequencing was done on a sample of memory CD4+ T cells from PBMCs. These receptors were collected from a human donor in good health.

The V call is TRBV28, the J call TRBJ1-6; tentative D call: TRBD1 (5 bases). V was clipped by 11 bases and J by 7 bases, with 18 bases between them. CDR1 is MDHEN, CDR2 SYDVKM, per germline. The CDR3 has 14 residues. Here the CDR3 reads CAARTFNPNSPLHF. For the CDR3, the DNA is TGTGCCGCCCGGACATTTAACCCCAATTCACCCCTCCACTTT.

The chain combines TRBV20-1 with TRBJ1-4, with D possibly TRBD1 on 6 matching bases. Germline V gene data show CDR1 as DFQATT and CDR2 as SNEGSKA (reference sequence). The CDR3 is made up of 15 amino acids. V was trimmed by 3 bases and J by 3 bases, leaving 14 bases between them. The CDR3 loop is CSASRQGLANEKLFF. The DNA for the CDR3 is TGCAGTGCTAGTAGGCAGGGGCTAGCTAATGAAAAACTGTTTTTT.

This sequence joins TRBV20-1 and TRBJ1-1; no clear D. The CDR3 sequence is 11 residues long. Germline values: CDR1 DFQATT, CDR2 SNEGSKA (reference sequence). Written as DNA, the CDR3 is TGCAGCCCGTCTGGGAACACTGAAGCTTTCTTT. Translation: CSPSGNTEAFF.

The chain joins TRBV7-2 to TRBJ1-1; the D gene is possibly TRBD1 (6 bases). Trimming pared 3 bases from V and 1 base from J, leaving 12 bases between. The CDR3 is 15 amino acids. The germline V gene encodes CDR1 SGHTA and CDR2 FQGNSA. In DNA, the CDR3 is TGTGCCAGCAGCTTGTACAGGGTTGCGAACACTGAAGCTTTCTTT. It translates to CASSLYRVANTEAFF.

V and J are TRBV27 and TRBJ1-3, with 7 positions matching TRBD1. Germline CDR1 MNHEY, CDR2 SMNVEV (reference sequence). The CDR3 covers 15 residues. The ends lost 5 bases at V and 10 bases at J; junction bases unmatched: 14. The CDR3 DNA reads TGTGCCAGCAGTGCCCTCCCAGGGGGTGGAGGAACCATATATTTT. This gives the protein CASSALPGGGGTIYF.

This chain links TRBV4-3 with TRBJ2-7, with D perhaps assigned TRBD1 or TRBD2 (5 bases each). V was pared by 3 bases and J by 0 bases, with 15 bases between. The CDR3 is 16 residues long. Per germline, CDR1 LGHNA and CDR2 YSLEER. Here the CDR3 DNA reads TGCGCCAGCAGCCATGGGACGGCCCAGAGCTCCTACGAGCAGTACTTC. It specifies CASSHGTAQSSYEQYF.

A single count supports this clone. Here the CDR3 reads CAASFSRAGNTIYF. CDR3 bases: TGTGCCGCCTCCTTCTCGAGGGCTGGAAACACCATATATTTT. The V and J genes are TRBV6-5 and TRBJ1-3; the D is unclear. V lost 11 bases, J lost 2 bases, and 16 bases lay in between. Germline V lookup: CDR1 MNHEY, CDR2 SVGAGI. The CDR3 is made up of 14 amino acids.

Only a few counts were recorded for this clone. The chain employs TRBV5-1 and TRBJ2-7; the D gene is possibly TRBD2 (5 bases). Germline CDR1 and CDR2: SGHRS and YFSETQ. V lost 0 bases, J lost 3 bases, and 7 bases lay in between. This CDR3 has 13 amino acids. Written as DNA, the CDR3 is TGCGCCAGCAGCTTGGCGAGGGACTACGAGCAGTACTTC. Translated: CASSLARDYEQYF.